This is a list of T cell receptor beta chains from one sample in a study of T cell repertoires in cytomegalovirus infection. Each CDR3 protein gets one entry after TCRdb re-called the reads with MiXCR. The repertoire consists of about 330,000 distinct CDR3 sequences, with roughly 9.5% occurring once and the leading ten covering 4.3%. Material: PBMCs. The receptor set was obtained from a human donor in good health (CMV status not recorded). Some clones in this sample may be carry-over from other donors' samples. The CDR3 runs from the conserved cysteine through the conserved F or W. D genes are given only for firm matches. Clone size is not always given. Where it is, it says once, few, many or a class for expanded clones.

.	many	TRBJ2-7	TRBV28	TGTGCCAGCAGGCCCATGGCGGGACAGACCTACGAGCAGTACTTC	CASRPMAGQTYEQYF
.	many	TRBJ1-1	TRBV20-1	TGCAGTGCTAGAGGGGGTCCCACAAGGACAAACACTGAAGCTTTCTTT	CSARGGPTRTNTEAFF
TRBD1	many	TRBJ1-1	TRBV5-1	TGCGCCAGCAGCTTGGCGGGACAGGTGAACACTGAAGCTTTCTTT	CASSLAGQVNTEAFF
TRBD2	many	TRBJ2-5	TRBV7-8	TGTGCCAGCAGCAATTCGGGACTAGCGGAGACCCAGTACTTC	CASSNSGLAETQYF
.	few	TRBJ1-2	TRBV9	TGTGCCAGCAGCAACCAACACAAGAACTATGGCTACACCTTC	CASSNQHKNYGYTF
TRBD1	.	TRBJ1-2	TRBV7-9	TGTGCCAGCAGACGGACAGGGGGACCGTCGGATGGCTACACCTTC	CASRRTGGPSDGYTF
.	.	TRBJ1-5	TRBV28	TGTGCCACCGTCGAGACCTTCGCTAGCAATCAGCCCCAGCATTTT	CATVETFASNQPQHF
.	many	TRBJ2-2	TRBV12-3/TRBV12-4	TGTGCCAGCAGACCCCAGGGCACGAACACCGGGGAGCTGTTTTTT	CASRPQGTNTGELFF
.	many	TRBJ2-3	TRBV7-6	TGTGCCAGCACCCCAGGGCAATGGATAGATACGCAGTATTTT	CASTPGQWIDTQYF
.	many	TRBJ1-1	TRBV25-1	TGTGCCAGCAGTGACAACCTAGATAGGACTTTCTTT	CASSDNLDRTFF
TRBD2	many	TRBJ2-1	TRBV7-3	TGTGCCAGCAGCTTACGTTCGGGGGGGGCATACAATGAGCAGTTCTTC	CASSLRSGGAYNEQFF
TRBD1	many	TRBJ2-3	TRBV3-1	TGTGCCAGCAGCATTTGGGACAGACTTGAGGGCACAGATACGCAGTATTTT	CASSIWDRLEGTDTQYF
TRBD2	many	TRBJ2-1	TRBV7-2	TGTGCCAGCAGCCCAAGTAGACTAGCGGGGGACAATGAGCAGTTCTTC	CASSPSRLAGDNEQFF
.	few	TRBJ2-5	TRBV4-3	TGCGCCAGCAGCCCCGCCGCCTCCGGGAACGGGCCCCAGTACTTC	CASSPAASGNGPQYF